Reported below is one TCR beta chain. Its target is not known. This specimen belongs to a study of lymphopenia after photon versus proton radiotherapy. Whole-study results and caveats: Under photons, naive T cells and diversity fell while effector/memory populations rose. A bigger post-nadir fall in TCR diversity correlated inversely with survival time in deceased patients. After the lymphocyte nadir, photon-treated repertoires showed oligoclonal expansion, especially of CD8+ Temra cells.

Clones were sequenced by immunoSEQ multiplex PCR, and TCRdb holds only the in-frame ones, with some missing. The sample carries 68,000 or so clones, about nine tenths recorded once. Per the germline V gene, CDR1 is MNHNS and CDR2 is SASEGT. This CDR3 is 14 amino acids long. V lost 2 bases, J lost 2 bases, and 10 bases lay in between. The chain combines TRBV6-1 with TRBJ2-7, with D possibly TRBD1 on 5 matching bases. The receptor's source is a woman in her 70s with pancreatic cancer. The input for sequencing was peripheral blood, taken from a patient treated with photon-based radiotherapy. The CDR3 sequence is CASSELGQTYEQYF. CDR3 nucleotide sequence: TGTGCCAGCAGTGAACTTGGACAAACCTACGAGCAGTACTTC.